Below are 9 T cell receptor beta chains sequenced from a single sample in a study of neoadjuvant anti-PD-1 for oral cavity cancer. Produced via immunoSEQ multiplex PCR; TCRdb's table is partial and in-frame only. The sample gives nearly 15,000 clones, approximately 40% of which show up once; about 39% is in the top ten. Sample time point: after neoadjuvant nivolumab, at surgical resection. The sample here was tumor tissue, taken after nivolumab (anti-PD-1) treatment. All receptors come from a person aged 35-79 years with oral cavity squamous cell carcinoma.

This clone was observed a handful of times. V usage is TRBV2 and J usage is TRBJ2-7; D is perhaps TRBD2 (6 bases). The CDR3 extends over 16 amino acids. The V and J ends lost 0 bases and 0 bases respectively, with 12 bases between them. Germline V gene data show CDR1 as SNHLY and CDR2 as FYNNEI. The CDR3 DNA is TGTGCCAGCAGTGAAGCGCGGGGCGTAAGCTCCTACGAGCAGTACTTC. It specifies CASSEARGVSSYEQYF.

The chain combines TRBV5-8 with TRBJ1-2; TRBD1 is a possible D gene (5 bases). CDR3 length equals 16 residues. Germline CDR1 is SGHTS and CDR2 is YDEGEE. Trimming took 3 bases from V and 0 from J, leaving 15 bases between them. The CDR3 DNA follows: TGTGCCAGCAGCTCGCCCCGGGACGGTCCTAACTATGGCTACACCTTC. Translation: CASSSPRDGPNYGYTF.

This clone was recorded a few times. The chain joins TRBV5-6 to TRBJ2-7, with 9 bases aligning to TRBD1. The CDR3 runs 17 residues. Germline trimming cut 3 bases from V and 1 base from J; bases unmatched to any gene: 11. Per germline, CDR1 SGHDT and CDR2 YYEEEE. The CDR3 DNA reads TGTGCCAGCAGCTCAGGGCCGGTGGACAGGGGATCCTACGAGCAGTACTTC. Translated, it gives CASSSGPVDRGSYEQYF.

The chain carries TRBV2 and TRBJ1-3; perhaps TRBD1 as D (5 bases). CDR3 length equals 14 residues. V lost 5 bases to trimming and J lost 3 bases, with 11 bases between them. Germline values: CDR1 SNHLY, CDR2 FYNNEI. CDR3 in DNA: TGTGCCAGCAGTTCAGCAGGGATTGGAAACACCATATATTTT. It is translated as CASSSAGIGNTIYF.

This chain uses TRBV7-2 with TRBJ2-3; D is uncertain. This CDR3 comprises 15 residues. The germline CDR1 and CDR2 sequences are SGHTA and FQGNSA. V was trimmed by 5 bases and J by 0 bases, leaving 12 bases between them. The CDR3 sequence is CASSPDGASTDTQYF. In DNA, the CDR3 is TGTGCCAGCAGCCCGGACGGAGCTAGCACAGATACGCAGTATTTT.

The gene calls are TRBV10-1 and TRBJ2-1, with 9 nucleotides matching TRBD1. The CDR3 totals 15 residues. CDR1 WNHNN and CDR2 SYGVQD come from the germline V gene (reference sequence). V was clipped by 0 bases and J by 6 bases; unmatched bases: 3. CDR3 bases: TGCGCCAGCAGTGAGTCTCCGGGACAGGGCAATGAGCAGTTCTTC. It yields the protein CASSESPGQGNEQFF.

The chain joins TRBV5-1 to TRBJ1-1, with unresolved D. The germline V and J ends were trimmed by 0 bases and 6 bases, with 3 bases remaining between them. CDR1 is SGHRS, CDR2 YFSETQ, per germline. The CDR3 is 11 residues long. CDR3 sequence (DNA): TGCGCCAGCAGCTTGGAGGCTGAAGCTTTCTTT. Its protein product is CASSLEAEAFF.

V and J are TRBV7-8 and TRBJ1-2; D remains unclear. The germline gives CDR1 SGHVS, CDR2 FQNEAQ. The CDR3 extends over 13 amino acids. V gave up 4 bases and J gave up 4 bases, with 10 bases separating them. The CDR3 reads CASSSDGFYGYTF. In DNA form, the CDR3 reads TGTGCCAGCAGCTCGGATGGTTTCTATGGCTACACCTTC.

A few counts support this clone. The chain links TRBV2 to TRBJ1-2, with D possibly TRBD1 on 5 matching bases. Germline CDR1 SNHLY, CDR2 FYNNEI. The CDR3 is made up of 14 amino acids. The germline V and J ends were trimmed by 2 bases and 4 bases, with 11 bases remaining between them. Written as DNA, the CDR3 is TGTGCCAGCAGTGAAAGGGGAGTTGGCTATGGCTACACCTTC. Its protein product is CASSERGVGYGYTF.